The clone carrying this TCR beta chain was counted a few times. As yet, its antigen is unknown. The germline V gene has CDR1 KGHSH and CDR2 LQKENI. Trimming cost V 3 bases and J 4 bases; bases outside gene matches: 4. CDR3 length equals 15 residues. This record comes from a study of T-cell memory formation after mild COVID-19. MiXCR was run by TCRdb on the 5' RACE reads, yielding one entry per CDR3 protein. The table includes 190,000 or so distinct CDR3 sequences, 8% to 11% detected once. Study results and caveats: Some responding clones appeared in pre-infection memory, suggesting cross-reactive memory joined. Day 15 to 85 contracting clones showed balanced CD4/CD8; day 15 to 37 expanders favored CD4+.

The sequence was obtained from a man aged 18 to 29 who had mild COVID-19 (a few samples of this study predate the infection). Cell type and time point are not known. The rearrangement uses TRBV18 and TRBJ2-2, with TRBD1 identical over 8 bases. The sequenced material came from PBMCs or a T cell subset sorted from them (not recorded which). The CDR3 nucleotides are TGTGCCAGCTCACCTCCGGGACAGGCCACCGGGGAGCTGTTTTTT. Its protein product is CASSPPGQATGELFF. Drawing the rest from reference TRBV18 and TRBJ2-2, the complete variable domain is NAGVMQNPRHLVRRRGQEARLRCSPMKGHSHVYWYRQLPEEGLKFMVYLQKENIIDESGMPKERFSAEFPKEGPSILRIQQVVRGDSAAYFCASSPPGQATGELFFGEGSRLTVL.